This TCR beta chain emerged from a study of blood T cell repertoires in COVID-19. For the study at large: Sites in the United States, Italy and Spain provided acute and convalescent COVID-19 samples. Sample material is recorded as cDNA or gDNA derived from T cells, B-cell-depleted T cells, or PBMCs.

Per the original data handling: Reference gene primer amplification yielded estimated nucleated cell counts. The protocol was immunoSEQ multiplex PCR, while the TCRdb copy is restricted to in-frame clones and leaves out a portion. That table is the source of V, J and clone size, and D and trimming were worked out from the DNA. Found here are under 300,000 clones, roughly 84% of them singletons; the top ten hold 2% to 2.5%. The germline V gene has CDR1 SGDLS and CDR2 YYNGEE. The CDR3 spans 15 residues. Trimming cost V 4 bases and J 3 bases, with 17 bases left between them. The chain recombines TRBV9 with TRBJ2-7; possibly TRBD1 for D (6 bases). This clonotype was sampled from a middle-aged woman who had recovered from COVID-19. What was sequenced was peripheral blood. Here the CDR3 DNA reads TGTGCCAGCAGCCTCCGGGACACAGCAGTCTACGAGCAGTACTTC. It translates to CASSLRDTAVYEQYF.